One TCR beta chain is described in this entry. Its cognate antigen is unknown. Documented time point: pre-sensitization, week 0. As to treatment: therapeutic diphenylcyclopropenone sensitization with weekly scalp DPC. Drawing of blood took place ahead of applying each patch test. The data originate from a study of human T cells and chemical hapten exposure. Study summary: Sensitization used 2% DPC on around 2 cm by around 2 cm upper inner arm skin. The study, taken as a whole, reports: Alopecia affecting every donor means their immune response may not match healthy people's.

The ends were cut back, 5 bases at V and 1 base at J, with 21 bases in the middle. This CDR3 spans 18 amino acids. Germline CDR1 and CDR2: SNHLY and FYNNEI. A single record per CDR3 protein comes from TCRdb applying MiXCR to the RACE reads. Of 60,000 to 70,000 distinct CDR3 sequences in the sample, approximately 10% were seen once. The rearrangement links TRBV2 to TRBJ1-5, with TRBD1 as a possible D gene (6 bases). This specimen consisted of whole blood, obtained in connection with sensitization to the hapten diphenylcyclopropenone (DPC). This receptor was identified in a woman between 45 and 60 years old with alopecia areata. Some clones in this sample may be carry-over from other donors' samples. CDR3 in amino acids: CASSRTEWVAWSNQPQHF. In DNA form, the CDR3 reads TGTGCCAGCAGTAGGACAGAGTGGGTCGCTTGGAGCAATCAGCCCCAGCATTTT.